A selection of T cell receptor beta chains follows, all from one sample in a study of blood T cells in healthy people across ages. MiXCR, run by TCRdb on the 5' RACE reads, gives a single entry per CDR3 protein. Of more than 600,000 distinct CDR3 sequences listed, roughly 25% were seen once; the top ten hold roughly a tenth. These data also formed part of another study, on T cells of mothers and their children.

The specimen sequenced was blood. These receptors were collected from a boy younger than 18 in good health. CDR3s include the opening cysteine and the closing phenylalanine or tryptophan. The D gene is left open where the match is weak. The size field is filled for only some rows; it gives once, few, many or a size class.

TRBD2,TRBJ2-7,15,TRBV10-3,-,CAISEASGRPYEQYF,TGTGCCATCAGTGAGGCTAGCGGGAGGCCCTACGAGCAGTACTTC
-,TRBJ2-6,18,TRBV5-1,few,CASRPGTDENSGANVLTF,TGCGCCAGCAGACCAGGGACGGATGAAAACTCTGGGGCCAACGTCCTGACTTTC
-,TRBJ2-1,15,TRBV11-2,-,CASSFHLGQYNEQFF,TGTGCCAGCAGCTTCCACCTTGGCCAGTACAATGAGCAGTTCTTC
-,TRBJ2-7,13,TRBV27,many,CASSYRSSYEQYF,TGTGCCAGCAGTTACAGGAGCTCCTACGAGCAGTACTTC
TRBD1,TRBJ1-3,15,TRBV29-1,-,CSVVDRAFSGNTIYF,TGCAGCGTGGTTGACAGGGCCTTCTCTGGAAACACCATATATTTT
-,TRBJ2-1,13,TRBV29-1,-,CSVRAGSYNEQFF,TGCAGCGTTCGGGCGGGTTCATACAATGAGCAGTTCTTC
TRBD2,TRBJ2-3,16,TRBV9,few,CASSVAQREVRDTQYF,TGTGCCAGCAGCGTAGCACAGCGGGAGGTTAGAGATACGCAGTATTTT
TRBD2,TRBJ2-1,14,TRBV20-1,-,CSAISSGRAGEQFF,TGCAGTGCTATCTCTAGCGGGAGGGCCGGCGAGCAGTTCTTC
TRBD2,TRBJ2-7,14,TRBV14,-,CASSLGLAGFEQYF,TGTGCCAGCAGCCTTGGACTAGCGGGATTCGAGCAGTACTTC
-,TRBJ2-3,17,TRBV10-3,-,CAISESEGGISTDTQYF,TGTGCCATCAGTGAGTCCGAGGGCGGTATCTCGACAGATACGCAGTATTTT
-,TRBJ2-5,14,TRBV7-7,-,CASSPLLLGETQYF,TGTGCTAGCAGCCCCCTTCTTCTCGGCGAGACCCAGTACTTC
-,TRBJ1-2,13,TRBV29-1,-,CSVRAWGNYGYTF,TGCAGCGTACGGGCCTGGGGGAACTATGGCTACACCTTC
-,TRBJ2-1,14,TRBV27,few,CASSLSTTGEERFF,TGTGCCAGCAGTTTGTCCACAACAGGGGAGGAGAGGTTCTTC
TRBD1,TRBJ2-3,15,TRBV20-1,-,CSARETGQGADTQYF,TGCAGTGCTAGAGAAACGGGACAGGGAGCAGATACGCAGTATTTT
-,TRBJ2-7,19,TRBV12-5,few,CASAVRNKDSLGGSYEQYF,TGTGCTAGTGCCGTACGGAATAAAGACAGCCTCGGAGGCTCCTACGAGCAGTACTTC
TRBD2,TRBJ2-7,16,TRBV27,few,CASSPDGLAGVYEQYF,TGTGCCAGCAGTCCTGACGGACTAGCGGGAGTTTACGAGCAGTACTTC
TRBD2,TRBJ2-7,16,TRBV7-2,few,CASSDLLSGGLYEQYF,TGTGCCAGCAGCGATCTTTTGAGCGGGGGTCTTTACGAGCAGTACTTC
-,TRBJ2-1,16,TRBV7-2,once,CASSLWSAGFGDEQFF,TGTGCCAGCAGCCTCTGGAGCGCGGGTTTCGGAGATGAGCAGTTCTTC
-,TRBJ1-4,14,TRBV20-1,-,CSARGVSTNEKLFF,TGCAGTGCTAGAGGGGTTTCAACTAATGAAAAACTGTTTTTT
TRBD2,TRBJ2-1,20,TRBV12-3/TRBV12-4,few,CASSFQLETSGRAWGVEQLF,TGTGCCAGCAGTTTCCAATTGGAGACTAGCGGGAGGGCCTGGGGCGTTGAGCAGCTCTTC
-,TRBJ1-1,15,TRBV7-2,few,CASSLGLGFVTEAFF,TGTGCCAGCAGCTTAGGTTTAGGGTTTGTCACTGAAGCTTTCTTT
-,TRBJ2-3,16,TRBV7-2,-,CASSPGQVTPADTQYF,TGTGCCAGCAGTCCTGGGCAGGTAACCCCAGCAGATACGCAGTATTTT
TRBD2,TRBJ2-1,13,TRBV7-3,-,CASSLTEGGKQFF,TGTGCCAGCAGCTTAACGGAGGGAGGGAAGCAGTTCTTC
TRBD2,TRBJ2-1,15,TRBV11-1,-,CASSTGLAGAEEQFF,TGTGCCAGCAGCACGGGACTAGCGGGTGCCGAGGAGCAGTTCTTC
-,TRBJ2-5,12,TRBV6-6,-,CASRKGQETQYF,TGTGCCAGCAGGAAGGGCCAAGAGACCCAGTACTTC
-,TRBJ2-5,14,TRBV3-1,-,CASSPHMRQETQYF,TGTGCCAGCAGCCCACACATGAGGCAAGAGACCCAGTACTTC
TRBD1,TRBJ2-5,14,TRBV12-3/TRBV12-4,-,CASRGTGGKETQYF,TGTGCCAGCAGGGGGACAGGAGGGAAAGAGACCCAGTACTTC
-,TRBJ2-1,11,TRBV7-9,-,CASRRTNEQFF,TGTGCCAGCAGACGTACTAATGAGCAGTTCTTC
TRBD1,TRBJ2-5,15,TRBV20-1,-,CSARVYGTDQETQYF,TGCAGTGCTAGAGTATATGGGACAGACCAAGAGACCCAGTACTTC
-,TRBJ2-1,12,TRBV6-2/TRBV6-3,-,CASSYGLNEQFF,TGTGCCAGCAGTTACGGCCTCAATGAGCAGTTCTTC
-,TRBJ2-2,18,TRBV5-5,-,CASSFSRADLVYTGELFF,TGTGCCAGCAGCTTTTCCAGGGCCGATTTGGTATACACCGGGGAGCTGTTTTTT
-,TRBJ1-5,14,TRBV3-1,-,CASSQDRASQPQHF,TGTGCCAGCAGCCAAGACAGGGCTTCTCAGCCCCAGCATTTT
-,TRBJ2-7,14,TRBV5-1,few,CASSPSVLGYEQYF,TGCGCCAGCAGCCCCAGCGTTCTGGGTTACGAGCAGTACTTC
-,TRBJ2-1,12,TRBV9,few,CASSAPRAEQFF,TGTGCCAGCAGCGCCCCTAGGGCCGAGCAGTTCTTC
TRBD1,TRBJ2-7,14,TRBV11-2,-,CASSKDRNYYEQYF,TGTGCCAGCAGCAAGGACAGGAACTACTACGAGCAGTACTTC
-,TRBJ1-2,13,TRBV29-1,-,CSVGDSPNYGYTF,TGCAGCGTTGGTGACAGTCCTAACTATGGCTACACCTTC
-,TRBJ2-7,13,TRBV6-2/TRBV6-3,few,CASSYGGFYEQYF,TGTGCCAGCAGTTACGGGGGCTTCTACGAGCAGTACTTC
-,TRBJ2-3,12,TRBV7-3,-,CASSLEAGLQYF,TGTGCCAGCAGCTTAGAGGCAGGTTTGCAGTATTTT
-,TRBJ2-7,16,TRBV14,-,CASSPHAEGLPRGQYF,TGTGCCAGCAGCCCCCACGCTGAGGGTTTGCCCCGCGGGCAGTACTTC
-,TRBJ1-6,13,TRBV10-2,few,CASRTAYNSPLHF,TGCGCCAGCAGGACAGCCTATAATTCACCCCTCCACTTT
TRBD2,TRBJ2-1,13,TRBV7-2,-,CASRAGGNIEQFF,TGTGCCAGCAGGGCCGGGGGGAATATTGAGCAGTTCTTC
-,TRBJ2-4,15,TRBV7-2,few,CASSLVNLAKNIQYF,TGTGCCAGCAGCTTAGTGAATTTAGCCAAAAACATTCAGTACTTC
TRBD2,TRBJ2-5,19,TRBV7-2,-,CASSLAPGLAGDRQETQYF,TGTGCCAGCAGCTTAGCGCCGGGACTAGCGGGAGACCGACAAGAGACCCAGTACTTC
-,TRBJ1-2,16,TRBV6-1,-,CASSGPGQGSNYGYTF,TGTGCCAGCAGTGGCCCGGGCCAGGGGTCTAACTATGGCTACACATTC
TRBD1,TRBJ2-1,15,TRBV4-1,-,CASSQETGAQPEQFF,TGCGCCAGCAGCCAAGAGACAGGGGCCCAACCTGAGCAGTTCTTC
-,TRBJ2-6,18,TRBV7-6,few,CASSLGSWRDAGANVLTF,TGTGCCAGCAGCTTAGGCTCTTGGAGGGATGCTGGGGCCAACGTCCTGACTTTC
-,TRBJ2-5,12,TRBV12-3/TRBV12-4,-,CASRAPQETQYF,TGTGCCAGCAGGGCCCCCCAAGAGACCCAGTACTTC
-,TRBJ2-4,15,TRBV7-9,-,CASSLAGLPGNIQYF,TGTGCCAGCAGCTTAGCAGGACTCCCGGGGAACATTCAGTACTTC
-,TRBJ2-3,16,TRBV5-1,-,CASSLGTEEIPDTQYF,TGCGCCAGCAGCTTGGGAACAGAAGAGATACCAGATACGCAGTATTTT
-,TRBJ1-6,15,TRBV21-1,-,CASSKEGRAYSPLHF,TGTGCCAGCAGCAAAGAGGGCAGGGCCTATTCACCCCTCCACTTT
-,TRBJ1-4,14,TRBV29-1,-,CSVSGYDSNEKLFF,TGCAGCGTTTCCGGGTATGATTCTAATGAAAAACTGTTTTTT
TRBD1,TRBJ2-5,13,TRBV2,few,CTSLQGWQETQYF,TGTACCAGCCTACAGGGGTGGCAAGAGACCCAGTACTTC
TRBD2,TRBJ2-2,17,TRBV7-8,-,CASSGRRLAGEAGELFF,TGTGCCAGCAGCGGGCGGAGGCTAGCGGGTGAAGCCGGGGAGCTGTTTTTT
TRBD2,TRBJ2-3,16,TRBV20-1,-,CSARLASGPRTDTQYF,TGCAGTGCTAGACTGGCTAGCGGGCCCCGCACAGATACGCAGTATTTT
TRBD2,TRBJ2-1,15,TRBV11-2,-,CASSTTSGGEGEQFF,TGTGCCAGCAGCACGACTAGCGGGGGCGAGGGTGAGCAGTTCTTC